The 18 T cell receptor beta chains in this list originate from one sample, sequenced in a study of identical twins. TCRdb itself ran the 5' RACE reads through MiXCR, one entry per CDR3 protein. Seen here are around 960,000 distinct CDR3 sequences, roughly an eighth observed once, and the top ten hold around 1.5%. These data were likewise used in another study, on yellow fever vaccine responses in identical twins.

The sample taken for sequencing was PBMCs. The receptors were gathered from a woman under 30 in good health.

This clonotype was found a few times. The J gene is TRBJ2-2, the V gene TRBV29-1; 8 bases line up with TRBD1. CDR3 length: 14 amino acids. V shed 3 bases, J shed 4 bases, and the junction held 4 bases outside the gene matches. Germline V lookup: CDR1 SQVTM, CDR2 ANQGSEA. The CDR3 reads CSVETGESTGELFF. The DNA for the CDR3 is TGCAGCGTTGAGACAGGGGAGAGCACCGGGGAGCTGTTTTTT.

This clonotype was detected only a few times. The rearrangement uses TRBV9 and TRBJ2-2; the D is unclear. Germline CDR1 and CDR2: SGDLS and YYNGEE. The CDR3 length is 16 residues. Trimming left V 0 bases short and J 0 bases short, with 9 bases between. CDR3 DNA sequence: TGTGCCAGCAGCGTAGATCGGAGATCGAACACCGGGGAGCTGTTTTTT. Translated: CASSVDRRSNTGELFF.

The chain recombines TRBV5-4 with TRBJ1-3; 7 nucleotides match TRBD1. The J segment lost 0 bases and the V segment lost 3 bases, leaving 3 bases of the junction unmatched. In germline, CDR1 is SGHNT, CDR2 YYREEE (reference sequence). This CDR3 is 15 amino acids long. CDR3 coding DNA: TGTGCCAGCAGCTCGGGACAGATCTCTGGAAACACCATATATTTT. Amino acids: CASSSGQISGNTIYF.

The sample holds a few counts of this clonotype. The J gene is TRBJ1-2, the V gene TRBV28; 7 nucleotides line up with TRBD1. CDR1 and CDR2 from the germline V gene are MDHEN and SYDVKM. V lost 4 bases and J lost 1; bases outside the gene matches: 6. The CDR3 runs 15 residues. CDR3 loop: CASSSPGQVNYGYTF. DNA of the CDR3: TGTGCCAGCAGTTCCCCCGGACAGGTTAACTATGGCTACACCTTC.

This clonotype was seen a few times. This sequence joins TRBV27 and TRBJ2-7, with 7 bases matching TRBD2. The germline CDR1 and CDR2 sequences are MNHEY and SMNVEV (reference sequence). This CDR3 is built from 15 residues. V lost 3 bases, J lost 2 bases, and 7 bases stayed unmatched. CDR3 coding DNA: TGTGCCAGCAGTTTCGGGGGACTATTCCCCTACGAGCAGTACTTC. It yields the protein CASSFGGLFPYEQYF.

The V call is TRBV19, the J call TRBJ2-7; 10 positions match TRBD1. The CDR3 consists of 15 residues. The germline CDR1 and CDR2 sequences are LNHDA and SQIVND (reference sequence). The V and J ends lost 7 bases and 2 bases, in that order; junction bases with no gene match: 8. CDR3 in DNA: TGTGCCAGTAAGAGAGGGGACAGGGGAACCTACGAGCAGTACTTC. This translates into CASKRGDRGTYEQYF.

The chain couples TRBV6-6 to TRBJ2-5; possible D gene TRBD2, 5 bases. Trimming removed 6 bases from V and 7 bases from J, with 15 bases in between. Germline V gene sequence: CDR1 MNHNY, CDR2 SVGAGI (reference sequence). The CDR3 runs 13 residues. The CDR3 is CASSRVGEGTQYF. The CDR3 DNA follows: TGTGCCAGCAGCCGAGTGGGAGAGGGGACCCAGTACTTC.

J is TRBJ2-4 and V is TRBV2; D may be TRBD1 (5 bases). Trimming shortened V by 8 bases and J by 2 bases, and 19 bases separated the two germline ends. Germline CDR1 reads SNHLY; CDR2 reads FYNNEI. The CDR3 loop spans 16 amino acids. CDR3 loop: CASHPPADSSKNIQYF. The CDR3 nucleotides read TGTGCCAGCCACCCCCCCGCCGACAGTTCCAAAAACATTCAGTACTTC.

The genes are TRBV5-1 and TRBJ2-7; D is ambiguous. The germline V gene encodes CDR1 SGHRS and CDR2 YFSETQ. V was clipped by 1 base and J by 0 bases, with 11 bases between them. This CDR3 spans 15 amino acids. CDR3 region: CASSLSPQSSYEQYV. CDR3 sequence (DNA): TGCGCCAGCAGCTTGTCCCCTCAGAGCTCCTACGAGCAGTACGTC.

V is TRBV12-3 or TRBV12-4 and J is TRBJ2-1, with 9 bases that match TRBD1. The CDR3 covers 15 residues. V trimming: 7 bases; J trimming: 4 bases; junction bases outside the gene matches: 8. For the CDR3, the DNA is TGTGCCAGCAACCCGGGACAGGGCCCATACAATGAGCAGTTCTTC. This gives the protein CASNPGQGPYNEQFF.

V usage is TRBV12-3 or TRBV12-4 and J usage is TRBJ2-1; TRBD2 matches 9 bases. This CDR3 region has 12 residues. After removal of 6 bases from V and 12 bases from J, the junction contained 6 bases not matched to a gene. CDR3 residues: CASRNSGSGQFF. The CDR3 region has the DNA TGTGCCAGCAGAAATAGCGGGAGTGGGCAGTTCTTC.

This clonotype was seen more than once but under ten times. This sequence joins TRBV15 and TRBJ2-1; 13 bases are a match to TRBD2. There are 13 residues in the CDR3. Germline trimming cut 9 bases from V and 9 bases from J; bases unmatched to any gene: 5. Germline values: CDR1 LNHNV, CDR2 YYDKDF (reference sequence). The CDR3 sequence is CATRLAGGGEQFF. For the CDR3, the DNA is TGTGCCACAAGACTAGCGGGAGGAGGTGAGCAGTTCTTC. Using reference TRBV15 and TRBJ2-1 for the parts outside the CDR3, the full variable domain is DAMVIQNPRYQVTQFGKPVTLSCSQTLNHNVMYWYQQKSSQAPKLLFHYYDKDFNNEADTPDNFQSRRPNTSFCFLDIRSPGLGDTAMYLCATRLAGGGEQFFGPGTRLTVL.

This chain links TRBV5-1 with TRBJ2-1; TRBD2 aligns across 7 bases. The CDR3 length is 16 residues. Unmatched junction bases numbered 15, after V lost 4 bases and J lost 8 bases. Germline V gene sequence: CDR1 SGHRS, CDR2 YFSETQ. CDR3 in DNA: TGCGCCAGCAGCGCGCGCCCGACTAGCTTAAGGGATGAGCAGTTCTTC. It yields the protein CASSARPTSLRDEQFF.

This chain links TRBV2 with TRBJ2-7; D gene uncertain. CDR1 is SNHLY and CDR2 is FYNNEI in the germline V gene. The CDR3 has 16 residues. Trimming removed 5 bases from V and 4 bases from J, with 21 bases in between. The CDR3 sequence is CASSIPTASTGYEQYF. Here the CDR3 DNA reads TGTGCCAGCAGTATACCGACCGCTTCAACGGGTTACGAGCAGTACTTC.

This clonotype was found a few times. The rearrangement uses TRBV12-3 or TRBV12-4 and TRBJ2-7; perhaps TRBD1 as D (6 bases). V was cut by 5 bases and J by 1 base, with 9 bases left in between. This CDR3 region has 13 residues. In DNA, the CDR3 is TGTGCCAGCAGTACGACAGGTTCCTACGAGCAGTACGTC. This codes for CASSTTGSYEQYV.

This clonotype was seen a few times. V and J are TRBV7-9 and TRBJ2-1, with D maybe TRBD1 (7 bases). Germline values: CDR1 SEHNR, CDR2 FQNEAQ (reference sequence). CDR3 size: 15 residues. Trimming took off 6 bases at V and 7 bases at J, with 19 bases between the two ends. In nucleotides, the CDR3 is TGTGCCAGCAGGGCACCAGGGGGGATTAAGAATGAGCAGTTCTTC. As protein: CASRAPGGIKNEQFF.

J is TRBJ2-3 and V is TRBV2, with TRBD1 matching 7 bases. CDR1 and CDR2 from the germline V gene are SNHLY and FYNNEI. V lost 6 bases and J lost 2; bases outside the gene matches: 11. This CDR3 region has 16 residues. The CDR3: CASSTGVLGHTDTQYF. As DNA, the CDR3 is TGTGCCAGCAGCACAGGGGTATTAGGACACACAGATACGCAGTATTTT.

In its sample, this clonotype was seen a few times. The rearrangement joins TRBV6-5 to TRBJ2-1; D gene unclear. The CDR3 loop spans 10 amino acids. The V end lost 8 bases, the J end lost 9 bases, and 8 bases lay between the germline ends. Germline loops: CDR1 MNHEY, CDR2 SVGAGI. The CDR3: CASGVIEQFF. The DNA of the CDR3 is TGTGCCAGCGGGGTGATTGAGCAGTTCTTC.